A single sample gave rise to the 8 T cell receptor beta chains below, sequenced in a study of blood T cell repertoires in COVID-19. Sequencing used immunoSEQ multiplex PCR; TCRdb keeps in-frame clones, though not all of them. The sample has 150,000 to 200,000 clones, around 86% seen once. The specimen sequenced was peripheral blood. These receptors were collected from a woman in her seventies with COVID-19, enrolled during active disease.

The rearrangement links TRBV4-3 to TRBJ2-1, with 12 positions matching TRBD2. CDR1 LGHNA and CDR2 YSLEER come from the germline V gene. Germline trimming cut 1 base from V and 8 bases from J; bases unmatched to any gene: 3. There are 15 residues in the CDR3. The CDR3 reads CASSQGLAGAYEQFF. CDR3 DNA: TGCGCCAGCAGCCAAGGACTAGCGGGAGCCTATGAGCAGTTCTTC.

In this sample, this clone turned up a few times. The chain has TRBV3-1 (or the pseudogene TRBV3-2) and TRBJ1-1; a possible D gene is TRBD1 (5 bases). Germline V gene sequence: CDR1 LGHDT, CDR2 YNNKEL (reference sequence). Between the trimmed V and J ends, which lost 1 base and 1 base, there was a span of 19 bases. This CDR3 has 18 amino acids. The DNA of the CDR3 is TGTGCCAGCAGCCAAGGAACGTTGTTTCTAAGGGGGAACACTGAAGCTTTCTTT. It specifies CASSQGTLFLRGNTEAFF.

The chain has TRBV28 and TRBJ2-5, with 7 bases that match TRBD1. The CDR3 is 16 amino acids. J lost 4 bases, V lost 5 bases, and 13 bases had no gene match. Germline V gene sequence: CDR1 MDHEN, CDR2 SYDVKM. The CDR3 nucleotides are TGTGCCAGCAGTACCGATTCAGAAGGGGGCGCAGAGACCCAGTACTTC. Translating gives CASSTDSEGGAETQYF.

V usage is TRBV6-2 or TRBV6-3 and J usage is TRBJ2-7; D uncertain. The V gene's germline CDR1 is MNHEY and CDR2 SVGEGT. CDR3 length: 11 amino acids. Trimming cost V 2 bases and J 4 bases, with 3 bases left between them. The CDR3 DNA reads TGTGCCAGCAGTTACCCTTACGAGCAGTACTTC. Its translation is CASSYPYEQYF.

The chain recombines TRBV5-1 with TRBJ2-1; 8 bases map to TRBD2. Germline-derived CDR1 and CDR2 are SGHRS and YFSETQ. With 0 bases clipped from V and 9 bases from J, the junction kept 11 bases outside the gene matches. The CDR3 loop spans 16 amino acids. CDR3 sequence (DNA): TGCGCCAGCAGCTTGGTGGTAGCGGGAAACGGAGGTGAGCAGTTCTTC. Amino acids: CASSLVVAGNGGEQFF.

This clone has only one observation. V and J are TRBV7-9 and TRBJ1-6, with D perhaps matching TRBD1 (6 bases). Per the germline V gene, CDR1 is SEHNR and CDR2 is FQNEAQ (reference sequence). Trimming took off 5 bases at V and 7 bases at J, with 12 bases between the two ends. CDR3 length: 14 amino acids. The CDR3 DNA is TGTGCCAGCAGCAGTGACAGGACGAATTCACCCCTCCACTTT. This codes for CASSSDRTNSPLHF. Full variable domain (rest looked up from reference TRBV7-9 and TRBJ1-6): DTGVSQNPRHKITKRGQNVTFRCDPISEHNRLYWYRQTLGQGPEFLTYFQNEAQLEKSRLLSDRFSAERPKGSFSTLEIQRTEQGDSAMYLCASSSDRTNSPLHFGNGTRLTVT.

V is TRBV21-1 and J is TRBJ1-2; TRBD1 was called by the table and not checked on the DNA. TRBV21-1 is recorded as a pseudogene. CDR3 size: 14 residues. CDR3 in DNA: TGTGCCAGCAGCCGAAAACAGGGGGTGAGGGGCTACACCTTC. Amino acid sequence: CASSRKQGVRGYTF.

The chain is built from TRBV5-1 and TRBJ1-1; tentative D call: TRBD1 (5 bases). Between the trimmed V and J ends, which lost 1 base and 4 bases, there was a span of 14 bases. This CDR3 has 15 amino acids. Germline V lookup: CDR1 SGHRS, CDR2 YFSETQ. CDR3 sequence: CASSLLPGSVTEAFF. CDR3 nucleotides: TGCGCCAGCAGCTTGTTGCCAGGGTCAGTCACTGAAGCTTTCTTT.